A single sample is the source of the 19 T cell receptor beta chains below, sequenced in a study of cytomegalovirus exposure and HLA in healthy donors. 13 Jbeta primers and 60 Vbeta primers were used for the PCR. TCRdb's copy holds only in-frame clones and misses some; the assay was immunoSEQ multiplex PCR. The sample records roughly 120,000 clones, 75% to 80% being singletons. Material: PBMCs. The receptors here all came from a middle-aged man in good health and CMV-seronegative.

The chain recombines TRBV5-1 with TRBJ2-3; D might be TRBD1 (6 bases). Per germline, CDR1 SGHRS and CDR2 YFSETQ. The CDR3 length is 15 residues. Between the trimmed V and J ends, which lost 1 base and 0 bases, there was a span of 9 bases. The CDR3 region is CASSLRTDSTDTQYF. CDR3 DNA sequence: TGCGCCAGCAGCTTGAGGACAGATAGCACAGATACGCAGTATTTT.

The J gene is TRBJ2-5, the V gene TRBV9; 8 nucleotides line up with TRBD1. This CDR3 is built from 15 residues. Germline lookup yields CDR1 SGDLS and CDR2 YYNGEE. V shed 4 bases, J shed 2 bases, and the junction held 7 bases outside the gene matches. CDR3 region: CASSPRTGPQETQYF. CDR3 bases: TGTGCCAGCAGCCCCCGGACAGGGCCACAAGAGACCCAGTACTTC.

The chain uses TRBV2 and TRBJ1-1; perhaps TRBD1 as D (6 bases). V lost 0 bases and J lost 1, with 12 bases in between. Germline loops: CDR1 SNHLY, CDR2 FYNNEI. CDR3 size: 16 residues. For the CDR3, the DNA is TGTGCCAGCAGTGAAGCGGCCACAGGGACGAACACTGAAGCTTTCTTT. Protein: CASSEAATGTNTEAFF.

V usage is TRBV5-1 and J usage is TRBJ2-3, with 12 bases identical to TRBD2. Unmatched junction bases numbered 21, after V lost 4 bases and J lost 3 bases. Germline CDR1 is SGHRS and CDR2 is YFSETQ. The CDR3 covers 21 residues. CDR3 amino acids: CASSARVTSGGPEGKTDTQYF. Written as DNA, the CDR3 is TGCGCCAGCAGCGCACGAGTCACTAGCGGGGGGCCTGAAGGAAAGACAGATACGCAGTATTTT.

The chain is built from TRBV7-2 and TRBJ1-1, with TRBD1 as a possible D gene (6 bases). V dropped 6 bases and J dropped 1 base, with 15 bases sitting between them. This CDR3 region has 15 residues. Germline V gives CDR1 SGHTA, CDR2 FQGNSA. The CDR3 is CASSQTGTTNTEAFF. The CDR3 nucleotides are TGTGCCAGCAGTCAGACCGGGACAACGAACACTGAAGCTTTCTTT.

The genes are TRBV19 and TRBJ2-7; tentatively, D is TRBD1 (6 bases). V lost 4 bases to trimming and J lost 0 bases, with 13 bases between them. The germline V gene encodes CDR1 LNHDA and CDR2 SQIVND (reference sequence). This CDR3 has 15 residues. The chain's CDR3 is CASSTRQDNSYEQYF. The DNA of the CDR3 is TGTGCCAGTAGTACCCGACAGGATAACTCCTACGAGCAGTACTTC.

The chain employs TRBV19 and TRBJ2-5, with 7 bases that match TRBD2. The CDR3 covers 14 residues. V lost 1 base and J lost 5; bases outside the gene matches: 4. Germline V lookup: CDR1 LNHDA, CDR2 SQIVND (reference sequence). The CDR3 sequence is CASSIAGGLETQYF. The CDR3 nucleotides read TGTGCCAGTAGTATAGCGGGGGGTTTGGAGACCCAGTACTTC.

CDR3 amino acids: CASSQRHGGYEQYF. CDR3 DNA sequence: TGCGCCAGCAGCCAACGACACGGAGGCTACGAGCAGTACTTC. The V call is TRBV4-3, the J call TRBJ2-7; D is perhaps TRBD2 (5 bases). The CDR3 loop spans 14 amino acids. The V gene lost 2 bases and the J gene lost 3 bases, with 11 bases spanning the gap. Germline V CDR1 and CDR2: LGHNA, YSLEER.

The V call is TRBV4-1, the J call TRBJ2-1; 8 bases agree with TRBD1. V was pared by 3 bases and J by 3 bases, with 7 bases of the junction left unmatched. This CDR3 is 16 amino acids long. From germline, CDR1 is MGHRA and CDR2 YSYEKL. The DNA for the CDR3 is TGCGCCAGCAGCCAGAATCCGGGACAGGACTACAATGAGCAGTTCTTC. Encoded protein: CASSQNPGQDYNEQFF.

The chain recombines TRBV9 with TRBJ2-7, with 7 nucleotides matching TRBD2. The germline CDR1 and CDR2 sequences are SGDLS and YYNGEE. The CDR3 covers 13 residues. V shed 0 bases and J 7 bases; nucleotides not matched to a gene: 4. In DNA, the CDR3 is TGTGCCAGCAGCGTAGAGACAGCGGGGGAGCAGTACTTC. This sequence encodes CASSVETAGEQYF.

CDR3 DNA: TGTGCCAGCAGCCAAGAACCTAGAAGACAGGGATTCAACCAGCCCCAGCATTTT. Protein sequence: CASSQEPRRQGFNQPQHF. The chain employs TRBV14 and TRBJ1-5; the match to TRBD1 covers 7 bases. V lost 0 bases to trimming and J lost 7 bases; unmatched junction nucleotides: 15. The CDR3 extends over 18 amino acids. Germline CDR1 reads SGHDN; CDR2 reads FVKESK.

This clone has just a few counts. Other DNA sequences in the same sample also yield this CDR3. The chain is built from TRBV19 and TRBJ2-7; 10 nucleotides match TRBD1. The CDR3 length is 14 residues. After removal of 3 bases from V and 2 bases from J, the junction contained 1 base not matched to a gene. Per germline, CDR1 LNHDA and CDR2 SQIVND (reference sequence). CDR3 residues: CASSIGTGAYEQYF. The CDR3 coding sequence is TGTGCCAGTAGTATCGGGACAGGGGCCTACGAGCAGTACTTC. Full variable domain (remainder filled in from reference TRBV19 and TRBJ2-7): DGGITQSPKYLFRKEGQNVTLSCEQNLNHDAMYWYRQDPGQGLRLIYYSQIVNDFQKGDIAEGYSVSREKKESFPLTVTSAQKNPTAFYLCASSIGTGAYEQYFGPGTRLTVT.

The CDR3 nucleotides read TGTGCCAGCAGTTTATCAGCGGGGGGCCACCAGCCCCAGCATTTT. This sequence encodes CASSLSAGGHQPQHF. This chain joins TRBV27 and TRBJ1-5; TRBD1 might be the D (6 bases). Germline assignment: CDR1 MNHEY and CDR2 SMNVEV (reference sequence). CDR3 length equals 15 residues. The V and J ends lost 0 bases and 7 bases respectively, with 13 bases between them.

The J gene is TRBJ2-2, the V gene TRBV25-1; D not certain. Trimming removed 3 bases at V and 5 bases at J, with 4 bases between. The CDR3 consists of 12 residues. Looked up from germline, CDR1 is MGHDK and CDR2 is SYGVNS. CDR3 in amino acids: CASSDYTGELFF. CDR3 DNA: TGTGCCAGCAGTGATTATACCGGGGAGCTGTTTTTT.

The chain combines TRBV7-2 with TRBJ2-2; no reliable D call. The germline V gene encodes CDR1 SGHTA and CDR2 FQGNSA. The length of the CDR3 is 12 residues. V lost 7 bases and J lost 5, with 8 bases in between. CDR3 coding DNA: TGTGCCAGCACCTTCAGGACCGGGGAGCTGTTTTTT. The encoded protein is CASTFRTGELFF.

J is TRBJ1-3 and V is TRBV7-9; 7 positions match TRBD1. Trimming at V came to 3 bases and at J to 2 bases, leaving 7 bases not matched to a gene. CDR3 size: 16 residues. Germline V lookup: CDR1 SEHNR, CDR2 FQNEAQ (reference sequence). CDR3 sequence (DNA): TGTGCCAGCAGCTTTGACAGGGCCTACGCTGGAAACACCATATATTTT. It translates to CASSFDRAYAGNTIYF. Full variable domain (missing parts from reference TRBV7-9 and TRBJ1-3): DTGVSQNPRHKITKRGQNVTFRCDPISEHNRLYWYRQTLGQGPEFLTYFQNEAQLEKSRLLSDRFSAERPKGSFSTLEIQRTEQGDSAMYLCASSFDRAYAGNTIYFGEGSWLTVV.

V usage is TRBV15 and J usage is TRBJ1-1; D may be TRBD1 (6 bases). The CDR3 has 15 amino acids. Germline CDR1 LNHNV, CDR2 YYDKDF (reference sequence). Trimming shortened V by 2 bases and J by 5 bases, and 15 bases separated the two germline ends. Here the CDR3 reads CATSRTKGVNTEAFF. Written as DNA, the CDR3 is TGTGCCACCAGCAGAACGAAGGGGGTCAATACTGAAGCTTTCTTT.

This clone has a handful of counts. This chain connects TRBV14 to TRBJ2-6; 7 bases fit TRBD2. Germline lookup yields CDR1 SGHDN and CDR2 FVKESK. The CDR3 loop spans 18 amino acids. V lost 4 bases to trimming and J lost 0 bases; unmatched junction nucleotides: 9. The CDR3 DNA reads as TGTGCCAGCAGCCGTCAGTGGGGGACTAACTCTGGGGCCAACGTCCTGACTTTC. Translation: CASSRQWGTNSGANVLTF.

The chain links TRBV7-9 to TRBJ2-7; 8 bases match TRBD1. The V and J ends lost 4 bases and 2 bases, in that order; junction bases with no gene match: 16. CDR1 and CDR2 (germline): SEHNR, FQNEAQ (reference sequence). The CDR3 sequence is 18 residues long. The CDR3 here is CASSSTSTGQGRPYEQYF. CDR3 nucleotide sequence: TGTGCCAGCAGCTCAACTTCTACCGGACAGGGCAGACCCTACGAGCAGTACTTC.